Presented here are 18 T cell receptor beta chains from one specimen sequenced in a study of cytomegalovirus exposure and HLA in healthy donors. Profiling relied on immunoSEQ multiplex PCR, and the TCRdb table lists in-frame clones only, not all of them. The table lists 150,000 or so clones, about 89% of them singletons, with about 3.5% in the top ten. Sequencing was done on a sample of PBMCs. These receptors came from a woman aged 18-29 years in good health and CMV-seropositive.

Only a few counts were recorded for this clone. J is TRBJ2-7 and V is TRBV11-3; tentative D call: TRBD1 (6 bases). V lost 6 bases and J 1 base, leaving 10 bases between the germline ends. The V gene's germline CDR1 is SGHNT and CDR2 YENEEA. This CDR3 is built from 13 residues. CDR3 protein: CASSRTGSYEQYF. Written as DNA, the CDR3 is TGTGCCAGCAGTCGAACAGGGTCCTACGAGCAGTACTTC.

The rearrangement uses TRBV30 and TRBJ2-7; TRBD2 agrees at 12 bases. The length of the CDR3 is 15 residues. V shed 3 bases, J shed 3 bases, and the junction held 6 bases outside the gene matches. CDR1 and CDR2 from the germline V gene are GTSNPN and SVGIG (reference sequence). CDR3 protein: CAWSPGLAGLYEQYF. The CDR3, as DNA: TGTGCCTGGAGCCCGGGACTAGCGGGCCTCTACGAGCAGTACTTC.

The J gene is TRBJ1-2, the V gene TRBV21-1; TRBD1 is the table's D call and was not checked against the DNA. TRBV21-1 is an annotated pseudogene. The CDR3 spans 16 residues. The CDR3, as DNA: TGTGCCAGCAGCAATATGACAGGAAACCCGTTATATGGCTACACCTTC. It specifies CASSNMTGNPLYGYTF.

The chain is built from TRBV2 and TRBJ1-3; D not certain. Trimming removed 6 bases at V and 2 bases at J, with 17 bases between. This CDR3 spans 16 amino acids. Germline V gene data show CDR1 as SNHLY and CDR2 as FYNNEI. Here the CDR3 reads CASSALSQRTGNTIYF. The CDR3 DNA sequence: TGTGCCAGCAGCGCACTCAGCCAGCGCACTGGAAACACCATATATTTT.

The rearrangement links TRBV2 to TRBJ2-2; TRBD2 aligns across 9 bases. J lost 6 bases, V lost 4 bases, and 9 bases had no gene match. This CDR3 has 16 amino acids. The germline gives CDR1 SNHLY, CDR2 FYNNEI. This chain's CDR3 is CASSGGFSGRPGELFF. The CDR3 DNA reads as TGTGCCAGCAGTGGAGGCTTTAGCGGGAGACCCGGGGAGCTGTTTTTT.

CDR3 protein: CASGGFPNEKLFF. The CDR3 coding sequence is TGTGCCAGCGGAGGTTTTCCAAATGAAAAACTGTTTTTT. The rearrangement joins TRBV25-1 to TRBJ1-4; D is undetermined. There are 13 residues in the CDR3. Trimming cost V 8 bases and J 5 bases, with 12 bases left between them. Germline V gene sequence: CDR1 MGHDK, CDR2 SYGVNS.

V is TRBV19 and J is TRBJ1-2; possible D gene TRBD1, 5 bases. Trimming took off 5 bases at V and 0 bases at J, with 13 bases between the two ends. The CDR3 consists of 15 residues. The germline V gene encodes CDR1 LNHDA and CDR2 SQIVND (reference sequence). DNA of the CDR3: TGTGCCAGTAGTTCGGCGGGGCCGGCTAACTATGGCTACACCTTC. Its protein is CASSSAGPANYGYTF.

This clone came up once. This sequence joins TRBV7-3 and TRBJ2-7, with D perhaps TRBD1 (5 bases). Germline lookup yields CDR1 SGHTA and CDR2 FQGTGA. V shed 4 bases and J shed 3 bases, with 10 bases lying between them. This CDR3 region has 13 residues. CDR3 sequence reads: CASSSTGGYEQYF. The CDR3 nucleotides are TGTGCCAGCAGCTCAACAGGCGGCTACGAGCAGTACTTC.

The chain employs TRBV11-2 and TRBJ2-7; 8 bases line up with TRBD1. The length of the CDR3 is 16 residues. The germline V gene encodes CDR1 SGHAT and CDR2 FQNNGV. Germline trimming cut 5 bases from V and 2 bases from J; bases unmatched to any gene: 11. Here the CDR3 DNA reads TGTGCCAGCAGCCCCCTCTCGCGGACAGGGACCTACGAGCAGTACTTC. Translated, it gives CASSPLSRTGTYEQYF. The full variable domain, completed using reference TRBV11-2 and TRBJ2-7, is EAGVAQSPRYKIIEKRQSVAFWCNPISGHATLYWYQQILGQGPKLLIQFQNNGVVDDSQLPKDRFSAERLKGVDSTLKIQPAKLEDSAVYLCASSPLSRTGTYEQYFGPGTRLTVT.

This clone has only one observation. The chain uses TRBV28 and TRBJ2-5, with D hard to call. CDR1 is MDHEN and CDR2 is SYDVKM in the germline V gene. The length of the CDR3 is 13 residues. Trimming stripped 2 bases from V and 3 bases from J, with 7 bases between. The CDR3 DNA sequence: TGTGCCAGCAGTTTAAATCTAGAAGAGACCCAGTACTTC. Residues: CASSLNLEETQYF.

CDR3 residues: CASRIDLNYGYTF. The CDR3 nucleotides read TGTGCCAGCAGAATCGACTTAAACTATGGCTACACCTTC. The chain employs TRBV28 and TRBJ1-2; D call uncertain. CDR3 length equals 13 residues. The V and J ends lost 6 bases and 2 bases respectively, with 10 bases between them. The germline gives CDR1 MDHEN, CDR2 SYDVKM.

Turning to this clone: This CDR3 is also generated by other DNA sequences in the sample. V and J are TRBV4-1 and TRBJ1-2, with D maybe TRBD1 (5 bases). The germline V gene encodes CDR1 MGHRA and CDR2 YSYEKL. Trimming stripped 0 bases from V and 7 bases from J, with 9 bases between. The CDR3 length is 13 residues. CDR3 DNA sequence: TGCGCCAGCAGCCAAGATCGGGGGACTGGCTACACCTTC. Translation gives CASSQDRGTGYTF.

The V gene is TRBV5-1, the J gene TRBJ2-1; TRBD2 agrees at 12 bases. J was trimmed by 0 bases and V by 3 bases; bases with no gene match: 7. The CDR3 has 18 amino acids. Germline assignment: CDR1 SGHRS and CDR2 YFSETQ. This CDR3 is CASSSSGRGGSSYNEQFF. CDR3 nucleotides: TGCGCCAGCAGCTCTAGCGGGAGGGGAGGTAGCTCCTACAATGAGCAGTTCTTC.

The chain's CDR3 is CASSLALAGFYNEQFF. In nucleotides, the CDR3 is TGTGCCAGCAGTTTAGCGCTAGCGGGATTTTACAATGAGCAGTTCTTC. This rearrangement joins TRBV27 to TRBJ2-1, with 9 bases aligning to TRBD2. V trimming: 2 bases; J trimming: 4 bases; junction bases outside the gene matches: 6. The CDR3 runs 16 residues. Germline CDR1 and CDR2: MNHEY and SMNVEV (reference sequence).

The chain combines TRBV19 with TRBJ2-1; possible D gene TRBD1, 5 bases. CDR3 size: 14 residues. Trimming pared 3 bases from V and 6 bases from J, leaving 12 bases between. Germline V gene sequence: CDR1 LNHDA, CDR2 SQIVND (reference sequence). CDR3 DNA: TGTGCCAGTAGTATCCAGGGCAGCCCCAATGAGCAGTTCTTC. Translated, it gives CASSIQGSPNEQFF. The whole variable domain, filled in from reference TRBV19 and TRBJ2-1, reads DGGITQSPKYLFRKEGQNVTLSCEQNLNHDAMYWYRQDPGQGLRLIYYSQIVNDFQKGDIAEGYSVSREKKESFPLTVTSAQKNPTAFYLCASSIQGSPNEQFFGPGTRLTVL.

This sequence joins TRBV7-2 and TRBJ2-1; 7 positions match TRBD1. V lost 1 base to trimming and J lost 6 bases; unmatched junction nucleotides: 6. Germline assignment: CDR1 SGHTA and CDR2 FQGNSA. This CDR3 has 15 amino acids. The CDR3 loop is CASSLGQGLSNEQFF. The CDR3, as DNA: TGTGCCAGCAGCTTAGGACAGGGTTTGAGCAATGAGCAGTTCTTC.

This clone was counted a few times. J is TRBJ2-2 and V is TRBV19; unclear D gene. Germline values: CDR1 LNHDA, CDR2 SQIVND (reference sequence). The CDR3 length is 13 residues. Trimming removed 3 bases from V and 5 bases from J, with 7 bases in between. The CDR3 DNA sequence: TGTGCCAGTAGTATCCAGGCAACCGGGGAGCTGTTTTTT. Residues: CASSIQATGELFF.

The chain has TRBV5-1 and TRBJ2-2; TRBD2 matches 10 bases. Losses at the gene ends were 0 bases for V and 4 bases for J; bases not matched to a gene: 9. CDR1 is SGHRS, CDR2 YFSETQ, per germline. The CDR3 spans 18 residues. CDR3 region: CASSLASGGASGTGELFF. The CDR3, as DNA: TGCGCCAGCAGCTTGGCTAGCGGGGGCGCGTCGGGCACCGGGGAGCTGTTTTTT.